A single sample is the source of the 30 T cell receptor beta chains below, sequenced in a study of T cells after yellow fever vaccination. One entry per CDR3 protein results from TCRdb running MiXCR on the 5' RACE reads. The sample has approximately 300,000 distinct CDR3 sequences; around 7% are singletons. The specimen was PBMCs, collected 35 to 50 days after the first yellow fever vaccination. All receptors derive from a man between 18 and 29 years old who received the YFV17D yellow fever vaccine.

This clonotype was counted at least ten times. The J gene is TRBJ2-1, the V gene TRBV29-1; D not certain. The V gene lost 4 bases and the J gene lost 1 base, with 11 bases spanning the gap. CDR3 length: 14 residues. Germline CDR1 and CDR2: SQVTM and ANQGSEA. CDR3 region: CSVVSVKSYNEQFF. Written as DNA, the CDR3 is TGCAGCGTTGTGAGTGTCAAGTCCTACAATGAGCAGTTCTTC.

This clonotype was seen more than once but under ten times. CDR3 sequence reads: CASSSIPGQSSGNTIYF. The CDR3 DNA follows: TGTGCCAGCAGCTCGATTCCGGGACAGTCCTCTGGAAACACCATATATTTT. The chain links TRBV12-3 or TRBV12-4 to TRBJ1-3; 7 bases align to TRBD1. The V gene end was trimmed by 6 bases and the J gene end by 0 bases; junction bases not matched to a gene: 11. The CDR3 runs 17 residues.

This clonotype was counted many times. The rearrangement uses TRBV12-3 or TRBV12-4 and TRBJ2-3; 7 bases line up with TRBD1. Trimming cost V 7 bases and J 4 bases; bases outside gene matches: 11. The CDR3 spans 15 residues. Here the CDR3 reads CASNSPGTVPDTQYF. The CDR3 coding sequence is TGTGCCAGCAATTCCCCCGGGACAGTCCCAGATACGCAGTATTTT.

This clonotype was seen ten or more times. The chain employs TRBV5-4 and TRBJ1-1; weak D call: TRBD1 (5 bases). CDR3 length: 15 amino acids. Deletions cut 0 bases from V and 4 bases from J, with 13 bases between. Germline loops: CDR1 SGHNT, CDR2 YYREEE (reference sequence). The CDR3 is CASSLGWGEVTEAFF. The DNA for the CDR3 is TGTGCCAGCAGCTTGGGATGGGGGGAGGTCACTGAAGCTTTCTTT. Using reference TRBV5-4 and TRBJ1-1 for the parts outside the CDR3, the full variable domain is ETGVTQSPTHLIKTRGQQVTLRCSSQSGHNTVSWYQQALGQGPQFIFQYYREEENGRGNFPPRFSGLQFPNYSSELNVNALELDDSALYLCASSLGWGEVTEAFFGQGTRLTVV.

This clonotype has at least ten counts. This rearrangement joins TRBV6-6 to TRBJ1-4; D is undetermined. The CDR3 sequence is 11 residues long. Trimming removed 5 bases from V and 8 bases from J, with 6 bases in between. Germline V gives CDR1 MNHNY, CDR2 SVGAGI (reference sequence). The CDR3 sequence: CASSLLEKLFF. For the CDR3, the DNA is TGTGCCAGCAGTCTTTTGGAAAAACTGTTTTTT.

CDR3 sequence reads: CASSPQGLGDTQYF. CDR3 in DNA: TGCGCCAGCAGCCCGCAGGGACTTGGAGATACGCAGTATTTT. The J gene is TRBJ2-3, the V gene TRBV5-1, with D perhaps TRBD2 (6 bases). Looked up from germline, CDR1 is SGHRS and CDR2 is YFSETQ. There are 14 residues in the CDR3. The V gene lost 4 bases and the J gene lost 5 bases, with 14 bases spanning the gap.

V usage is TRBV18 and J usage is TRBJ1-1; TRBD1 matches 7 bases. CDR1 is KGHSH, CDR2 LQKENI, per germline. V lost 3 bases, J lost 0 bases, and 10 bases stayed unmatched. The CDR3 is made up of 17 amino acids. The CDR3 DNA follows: TGTGCCAGCTCACCTTCCGTTTCCGGGACAGTGAACACTGAAGCTTTCTTT. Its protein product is CASSPSVSGTVNTEAFF.

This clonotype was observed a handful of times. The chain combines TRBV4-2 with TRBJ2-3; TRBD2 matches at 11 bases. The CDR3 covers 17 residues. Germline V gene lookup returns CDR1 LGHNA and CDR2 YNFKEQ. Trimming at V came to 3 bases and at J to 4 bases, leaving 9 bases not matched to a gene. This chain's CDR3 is CASSHTRVSGGADTQYF. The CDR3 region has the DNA TGTGCCAGCAGCCACACGCGGGTTAGCGGGGGGGCAGATACGCAGTATTTT.

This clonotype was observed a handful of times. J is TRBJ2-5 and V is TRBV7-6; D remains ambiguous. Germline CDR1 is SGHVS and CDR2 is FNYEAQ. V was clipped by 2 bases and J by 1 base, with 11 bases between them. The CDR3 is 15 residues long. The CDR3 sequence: CASSLRANGQETQYF. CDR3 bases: TGTGCCAGCAGCTTACGAGCAAACGGCCAAGAGACCCAGTACTTC.

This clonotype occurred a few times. The DNA of the CDR3 is TGTGCCAGCAGCTTGGTGTCAGCGGGGGGTGGCTACACCTTC. As protein: CASSLVSAGGGYTF. The J gene is TRBJ1-2, the V gene TRBV7-9; maybe TRBD1 (5 bases). V was shortened by 3 bases and J by 7 bases, with 15 bases between the two germline ends. From germline, CDR1 is SEHNR and CDR2 FQNEAQ (reference sequence). This CDR3 region has 14 residues.

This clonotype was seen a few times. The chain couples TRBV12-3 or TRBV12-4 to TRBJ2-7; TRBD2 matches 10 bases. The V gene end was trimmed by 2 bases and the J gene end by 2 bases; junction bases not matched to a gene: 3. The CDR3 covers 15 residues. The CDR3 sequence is CASSLTLAGTYEQYF. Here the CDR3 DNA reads TGTGCCAGCAGTTTAACACTAGCGGGGACCTACGAGCAGTACTTC.

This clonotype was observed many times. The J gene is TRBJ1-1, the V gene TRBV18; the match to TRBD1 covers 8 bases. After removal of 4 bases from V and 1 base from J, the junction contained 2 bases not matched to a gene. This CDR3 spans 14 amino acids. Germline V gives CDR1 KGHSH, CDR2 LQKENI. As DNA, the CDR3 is TGTGCCAGCTCACTGGGACAGGCGAACACTGAAGCTTTCTTT. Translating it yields CASSLGQANTEAFF.

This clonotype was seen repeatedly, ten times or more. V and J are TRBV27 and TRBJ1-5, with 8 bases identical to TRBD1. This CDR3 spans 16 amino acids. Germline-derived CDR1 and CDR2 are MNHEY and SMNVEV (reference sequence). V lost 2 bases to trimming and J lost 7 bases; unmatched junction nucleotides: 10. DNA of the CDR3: TGTGCCAGCAGTTTAAGAGGTCGACAGGGGTACCAGCCCCAGCATTTT. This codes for CASSLRGRQGYQPQHF.

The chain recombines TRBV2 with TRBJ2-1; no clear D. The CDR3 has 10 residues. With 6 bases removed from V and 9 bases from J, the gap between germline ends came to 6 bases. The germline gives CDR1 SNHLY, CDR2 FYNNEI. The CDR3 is CASSTGEQFF. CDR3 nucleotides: TGTGCCAGCAGCACGGGTGAGCAGTTCTTC.

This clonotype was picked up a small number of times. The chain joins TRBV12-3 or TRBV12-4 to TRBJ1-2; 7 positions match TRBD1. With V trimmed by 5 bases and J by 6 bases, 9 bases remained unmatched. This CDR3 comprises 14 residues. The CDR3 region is CASSPGQLGDGYTF. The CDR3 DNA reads TGTGCCAGCAGTCCGGGACAGCTGGGGGATGGCTACACCTTC.

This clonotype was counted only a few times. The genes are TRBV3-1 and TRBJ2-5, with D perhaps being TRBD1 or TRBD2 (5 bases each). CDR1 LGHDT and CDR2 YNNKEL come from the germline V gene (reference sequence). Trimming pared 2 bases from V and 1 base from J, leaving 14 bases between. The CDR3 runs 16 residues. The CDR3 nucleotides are TGTGCCAGCAGCCAAAGCGGAGCGACAGCCCAAGAGACCCAGTACTTC. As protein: CASSQSGATAQETQYF.

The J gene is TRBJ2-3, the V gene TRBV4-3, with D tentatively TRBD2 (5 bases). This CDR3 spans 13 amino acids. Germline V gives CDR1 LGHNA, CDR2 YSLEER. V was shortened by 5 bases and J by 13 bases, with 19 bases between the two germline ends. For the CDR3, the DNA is TGCGCCAGCAGCAGACGACTGGAGGACCAGGAGTATTTT. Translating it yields CASSRRLEDQEYF.

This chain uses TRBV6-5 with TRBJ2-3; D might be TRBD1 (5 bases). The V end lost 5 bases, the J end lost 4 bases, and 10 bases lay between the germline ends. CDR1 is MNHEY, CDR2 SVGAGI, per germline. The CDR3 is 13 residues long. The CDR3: CASSPRVADTQYF. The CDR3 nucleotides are TGTGCCAGCAGTCCCAGGGTGGCAGATACGCAGTATTTT.

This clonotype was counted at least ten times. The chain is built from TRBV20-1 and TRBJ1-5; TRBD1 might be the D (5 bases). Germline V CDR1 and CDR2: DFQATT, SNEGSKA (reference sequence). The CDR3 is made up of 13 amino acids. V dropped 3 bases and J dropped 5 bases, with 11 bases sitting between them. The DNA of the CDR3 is TGCAGTGCTAGGGGGGACGAGCATCAGCCCCAGCATTTT. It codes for CSARGDEHQPQHF.

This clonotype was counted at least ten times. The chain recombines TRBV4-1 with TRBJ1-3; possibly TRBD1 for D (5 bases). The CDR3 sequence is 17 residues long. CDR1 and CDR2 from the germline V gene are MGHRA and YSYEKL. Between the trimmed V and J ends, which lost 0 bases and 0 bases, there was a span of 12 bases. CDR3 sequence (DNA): TGCGCCAGCAGCCAAGAAGAGGGGACGTTCTCTGGAAACACCATATATTTT. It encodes CASSQEEGTFSGNTIYF.

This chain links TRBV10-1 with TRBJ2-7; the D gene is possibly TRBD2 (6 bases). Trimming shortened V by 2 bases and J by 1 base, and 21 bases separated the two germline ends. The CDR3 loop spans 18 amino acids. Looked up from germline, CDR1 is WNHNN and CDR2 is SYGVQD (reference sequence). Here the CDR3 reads CASSETGDFPRGSYEQYF. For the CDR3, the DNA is TGCGCCAGCAGTGAGACGGGGGACTTTCCTAGGGGTTCCTACGAGCAGTACTTC.

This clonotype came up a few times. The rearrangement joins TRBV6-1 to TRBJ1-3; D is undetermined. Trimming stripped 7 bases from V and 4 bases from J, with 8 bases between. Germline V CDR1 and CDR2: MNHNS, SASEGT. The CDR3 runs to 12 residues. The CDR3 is CASNDAGNTIYF. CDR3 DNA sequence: TGTGCCAGCAACGACGCAGGAAACACCATATATTTT.

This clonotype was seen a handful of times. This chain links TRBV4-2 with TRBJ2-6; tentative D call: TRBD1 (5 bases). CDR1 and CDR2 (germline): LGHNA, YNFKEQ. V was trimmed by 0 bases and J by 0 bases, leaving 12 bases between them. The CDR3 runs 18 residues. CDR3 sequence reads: CASSQEVDIPSGANVLTF. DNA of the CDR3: TGTGCCAGCAGCCAAGAGGTGGACATACCCTCTGGGGCCAACGTCCTGACTTTC.

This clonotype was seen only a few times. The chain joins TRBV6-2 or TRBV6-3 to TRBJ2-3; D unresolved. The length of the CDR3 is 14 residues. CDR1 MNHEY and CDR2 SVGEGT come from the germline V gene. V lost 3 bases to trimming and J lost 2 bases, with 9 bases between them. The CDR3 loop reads CASSYPLDTDTQYF. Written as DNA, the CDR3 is TGTGCCAGCAGTTATCCCCTAGACACAGATACGCAGTATTTT.

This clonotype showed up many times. CDR3 nucleotides: TGTGCCAGCAGCTTAGGTCTGGGCACCTACGAGCAGTACTTC. This gives the protein CASSLGLGTYEQYF. The chain joins TRBV7-2 to TRBJ2-7; D uncertain. The CDR3 totals 14 residues. Germline CDR1 reads SGHTA; CDR2 reads FQGNSA. V lost 1 base and J 2 bases, leaving 9 bases between the germline ends.

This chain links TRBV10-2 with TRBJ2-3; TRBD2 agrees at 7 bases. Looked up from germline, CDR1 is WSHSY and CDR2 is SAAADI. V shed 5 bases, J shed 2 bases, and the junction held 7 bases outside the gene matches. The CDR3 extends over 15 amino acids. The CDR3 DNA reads TGCGCCAGCAGTAGGCCTAGCGGATCCACAGATACGCAGTATTTT. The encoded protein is CASSRPSGSTDTQYF.

CDR3 protein: CASSWEQGSDGYTF. CDR3 DNA: TGTGCCAGCAGCTGGGAACAGGGTTCGGATGGCTACACCTTC. The chain employs TRBV7-9 and TRBJ1-2; D possibly corresponds to TRBD1 (6 bases). V was pared by 4 bases and J by 6 bases, with 15 bases between. This CDR3 contains 14 residues. Per germline, CDR1 SEHNR and CDR2 FQNEAQ (reference sequence).

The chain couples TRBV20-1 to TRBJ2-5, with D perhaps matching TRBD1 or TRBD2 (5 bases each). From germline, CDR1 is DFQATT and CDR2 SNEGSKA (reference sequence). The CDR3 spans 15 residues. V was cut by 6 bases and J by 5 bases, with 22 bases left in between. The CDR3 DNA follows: TGCAGTGCCCCCCCCCGGAGTAGCGCAGGGGAGACCCAGTACTTC. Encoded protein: CSAPPRSSAGETQYF.

The chain's CDR3 is CASSQDAGRWTTDTQYF. Here the CDR3 DNA reads TGCGCCAGCAGCCAAGACGCGGGACGGTGGACCACAGATACGCAGTATTTT. This chain joins TRBV4-3 and TRBJ2-3, with TRBD2 as a possible D gene (6 bases). Trimming took off 0 bases at V and 2 bases at J, with 15 bases between the two ends. Germline CDR1 and CDR2: LGHNA and YSLEER. The CDR3 covers 17 residues.

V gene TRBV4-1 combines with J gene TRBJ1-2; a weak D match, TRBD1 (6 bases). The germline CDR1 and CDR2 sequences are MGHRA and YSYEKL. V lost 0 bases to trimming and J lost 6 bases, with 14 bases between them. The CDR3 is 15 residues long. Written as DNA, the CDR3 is TGCGCCAGCAGCCAAGAATGGGCAAGGGGGGATGGCTACACCTTC. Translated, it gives CASSQEWARGDGYTF.